These 15 T cell receptor beta chains share one sample of origin, sequenced in a study of T cells in Graves' hyperthyroidism and ophthalmopathy. RNA transcripts gave rise to amplified TCR beta CDR3 regions. The primer set for the first-round RT-PCR of the TCR CDR3 was HTBI. TCRdb called the multiplex PCR reads again in MiXCR, with one record for every CDR3 protein. This sample has about 610,000 distinct CDR3 sequences, with approximately 15% found just once. The sequenced sample was blood. The receptors were sampled from a woman in her 40s with Graves' ophthalmopathy.

This clonotype showed up many times. The genes are TRBV7-6 and TRBJ2-7; D is undetermined. The V gene's germline CDR1 is SGHVS and CDR2 FNYEAQ. The CDR3 spans 13 residues. V dropped 2 bases and J dropped 6 bases, with 11 bases sitting between them. The CDR3: CASSLSHEAEQYF. CDR3 coding DNA: TGTGCCAGCAGCTTAAGCCATGAGGCCGAGCAGTACTTC.

This clonotype came up many times. V usage is TRBV19 and J usage is TRBJ1-1; D call uncertain. The CDR3 extends over 15 amino acids. Trimming shortened V by 6 bases and J by 4 bases, and 18 bases separated the two germline ends. The germline gives CDR1 LNHDA, CDR2 SQIVND (reference sequence). CDR3 region: CASSIRNQVATEAFF. CDR3 coding DNA: TGTGCCAGTAGCATCAGAAACCAGGTGGCCACTGAAGCTTTCTTT.

The table lists this clonotype with a few counts. This chain joins TRBV12-3 or TRBV12-4 and TRBJ2-5; 7 bases line up with TRBD1. The trim removed 0 bases at V and 0 bases at J, leaving 7 bases unmatched. The CDR3 runs 17 residues. This CDR3 is CASSLALGGTDQETQYF. CDR3 nucleotide sequence: TGTGCCAGCAGTTTAGCGCTTGGTGGGACAGACCAAGAGACCCAGTACTTC.

V gene TRBV7-9 combines with J gene TRBJ2-7, with a tentative D call TRBD1 (5 bases). V gave up 5 bases and J gave up 5 bases, with 19 bases separating them. The CDR3 is 15 residues long. CDR1 is SEHNR, CDR2 FQNEAQ, per germline (reference sequence). CDR3 sequence reads: CASSQLGDRSDEQYF. In nucleotides, the CDR3 is TGTGCCAGCAGCCAGCTTGGAGACAGATCCGACGAGCAGTACTTC.

In this sample, this clonotype turned up many times. The CDR3 loop is CASTFQNSNQPQHF. In DNA, the CDR3 is TGTGCCAGTACATTTCAGAATAGCAATCAGCCCCAGCATTTT. The gene calls are TRBV2 and TRBJ1-5; D is ambiguous. V lost 9 bases and J 0 bases, leaving 12 bases between the germline ends. From germline, CDR1 is SNHLY and CDR2 FYNNEI. CDR3 length: 14 residues.

In its sample, this clonotype was seen many times. This sequence joins TRBV28 and TRBJ1-2; D is uncertain. Germline V gives CDR1 MDHEN, CDR2 SYDVKM. The V end lost 0 bases, the J end lost 0 bases, and 5 bases lay between the germline ends. The CDR3 extends over 14 amino acids. The CDR3 region has the DNA TGTGCCAGCAGTTTATGGAACTCTAACTATGGCTACACCTTC. This codes for CASSLWNSNYGYTF.

The chain recombines TRBV28 with TRBJ2-7, with 12 bases fitting TRBD1. V lost 6 bases and J lost 3; bases outside the gene matches: 6. CDR1 MDHEN and CDR2 SYDVKM come from the germline V gene. The CDR3 is 15 residues long. CDR3 in amino acids: CASRLGQGANYEQYF. In DNA form, the CDR3 reads TGTGCCAGCAGACTGGGACAGGGGGCAAACTACGAGCAGTACTTC. The variable domain in full, completed from reference TRBV28 and TRBJ2-7, reads DVKVTQSSRYLVKRTGEKVFLECVQDMDHENMFWYRQDPGLGLRLIYFSYDVKMKEKGDIPEGYSVSREKKERFSLILESASTNQTSMYLCASRLGQGANYEQYFGPGTRLTVT.

This clonotype was counted ten times or more. This rearrangement joins TRBV20-1 to TRBJ2-5, with D possibly matching TRBD2 (6 bases). The CDR3 is 12 amino acids. V was shortened by 1 base and J by 6 bases, with 9 bases between the two germline ends. The germline gives CDR1 DFQATT, CDR2 SNEGSKA (reference sequence). The DNA for the CDR3 is TGCAGTGCTAGAGGGGGGGAACAGACCCAGTACTTC. Amino acid sequence: CSARGGEQTQYF.

V and J are TRBV12-3 or TRBV12-4 and TRBJ1-5; no firm D call. The CDR3 is 15 amino acids. Trimming took 4 bases from V and 2 from J, leaving 12 bases between them. The CDR3 region has the DNA TGTGCCAGCAGTTCAGCCCTTGGTGGCAATCAGCCCCAGCATTTT. Protein product: CASSSALGGNQPQHF.

V is TRBV19 and J is TRBJ2-7, with 7 bases identical to TRBD1. This CDR3 comprises 15 residues. The germline V gene encodes CDR1 LNHDA and CDR2 SQIVND (reference sequence). V lost 4 bases, J lost 2 bases, and 8 bases stayed unmatched. In DNA form, the CDR3 reads TGTGCCAGTAGTAAGGGGGCAGGGTCTACCTACGAGCAGTACTTC. Translation gives CASSKGAGSTYEQYF.

This clonotype has a count of ten or more. This chain joins TRBV12-3 or TRBV12-4 and TRBJ2-7; tentatively, D is TRBD1 (6 bases). Trimming removed 6 bases at V and 3 bases at J, with 12 bases between. This CDR3 has 13 amino acids. The CDR3 nucleotides read TGTGCCAGCAGCTCTGACAGGCTCTACGAGCAGTACTTC. Protein sequence: CASSSDRLYEQYF.

The V and J genes are TRBV11-3 and TRBJ1-5, with 8 bases matching TRBD1. The CDR3 runs 13 residues. With 5 bases clipped from V and 7 bases from J, the junction kept 4 bases outside the gene matches. Germline V gene sequence: CDR1 SGHNT, CDR2 YENEEA. CDR3 loop: CASSRTGRQPQHF. CDR3 in DNA: TGTGCCAGCAGCCGGACAGGGAGACAGCCCCAGCATTTT.

This clonotype was counted at least ten times. The CDR3 DNA reads as TGTGCCAGCAGTTACCTAGGACAGGGTCTGAACGAGCAGTACTTC. This sequence encodes CASSYLGQGLNEQYF. The chain links TRBV6-5 to TRBJ2-7; 8 nucleotides agree with TRBD1. The CDR3 has 15 residues. Unmatched junction bases numbered 8, after V lost 2 bases and J lost 5 bases. Germline loops: CDR1 MNHEY, CDR2 SVGAGI.

The chain recombines TRBV19 with TRBJ2-7; 9 bases fit TRBD2. The CDR3 runs to 14 residues. Germline loops: CDR1 LNHDA, CDR2 SQIVND (reference sequence). Trimming at V came to 3 bases and at J to 3 bases, leaving 3 bases not matched to a gene. DNA of the CDR3: TGTGCCAGTAGTATGGCAGCGGGAGGCTACGAGCAGTACTTC. The encoded protein is CASSMAAGGYEQYF.

Ten or more counts support this clonotype. The chain employs TRBV28 and TRBJ2-2; D is perhaps TRBD2 (5 bases). V was trimmed by 7 bases and J by 5 bases, leaving 20 bases between them. Germline CDR1 is MDHEN and CDR2 is SYDVKM. The CDR3 runs 16 residues. The CDR3 DNA reads TGTGCCAGCAACAGACAAGTGGGAGTGAGAACCGGGGAGCTGTTTTTT. Protein product: CASNRQVGVRTGELFF.